One sample yielded the 21 T cell receptor beta chains listed below, sequenced in a study of beta chain features in type 1 diabetes. Whole-study findings and limits: TCRB CDR3 length was moderately but significantly reduced in all four CD4+ subsets of Type 1 diabetes patients.

For these TCRs, the target antigens are not known. Reverse transcription of all isolated RNA meant that expressed TCRB transcripts were sequenced. TCRdb's table, derived via immunoSEQ multiplex PCR, lists solely in-frame clones and lacks some. Found here are about 68,000 clones, nearly 50% of them singletons; the top ten hold 0.65% to 0.75%. Source material: central memory CD4+ T cells from blood. The source is a man aged 25 to 40 with type 1 diabetes.

The V and J genes are TRBV27 and TRBJ2-1, with a weak D call TRBD1 (6 bases). The CDR3 is 15 residues long. Germline V lookup: CDR1 MNHEY, CDR2 SMNVEV (reference sequence). V dropped 5 bases and J dropped 2 bases, with 13 bases sitting between them. CDR3 DNA sequence: TGTGCCAGCAGTACACGGACAGTAACCTACAATGAGCAGTTCTTC. It translates to CASSTRTVTYNEQFF.

The chain carries TRBV2 and TRBJ2-7; TRBD1 matches at 9 bases. Germline trimming cut 6 bases from V and 5 bases from J; bases unmatched to any gene: 5. CDR3 length equals 13 residues. CDR1 is SNHLY, CDR2 FYNNEI, per germline. The DNA for the CDR3 is TGTGCCAGCAGGGGGACAGGGTCGGACGAGCAGTACTTC. It yields the protein CASRGTGSDEQYF.

There are a few counts of this clone. CDR3 nucleotide sequence: TGTGCCAGCAGCTTTCAGGGGGCAGGTGAGCAGTTCTTC. This codes for CASSFQGAGEQFF. The V and J genes are TRBV11-2 and TRBJ2-1; 8 nucleotides match TRBD1. This CDR3 contains 13 residues. CDR1 is SGHAT, CDR2 FQNNGV, per germline. V trimming: 3 bases; J trimming: 9 bases; junction bases outside the gene matches: 4. The variable domain in full, with the rest retrieved from reference TRBV11-2 and TRBJ2-1, is EAGVAQSPRYKIIEKRQSVAFWCNPISGHATLYWYQQILGQGPKLLIQFQNNGVVDDSQLPKDRFSAERLKGVDSTLKIQPAKLEDSAVYLCASSFQGAGEQFFGPGTRLTVL.

CDR3 in DNA: TGTGCCTGGAGTCCGACAGGTATACGCTACAATGAGCAGTTCTTC. It codes for CAWSPTGIRYNEQFF. The chain links TRBV30 to TRBJ2-1; D is perhaps TRBD1 (6 bases). Germline V gene lookup returns CDR1 GTSNPN and CDR2 SVGIG (reference sequence). The CDR3 spans 15 residues. V lost 2 bases, J lost 3 bases, and 14 bases lay in between.

The chain combines TRBV19 with TRBJ2-1; 9 bases are a match to TRBD2. CDR1 and CDR2 (germline): LNHDA, SQIVND (reference sequence). J was trimmed by 10 bases and V by 7 bases; bases with no gene match: 11. The CDR3 spans 14 residues. The chain's CDR3 is CASNGGRAYGEQFF. The CDR3 nucleotides are TGTGCCAGTAATGGCGGGAGGGCCTATGGGGAGCAGTTCTTC.

This clone appeared once. V gene TRBV18 combines with J gene TRBJ1-1; D is possibly TRBD1 (6 bases). Germline CDR1 is KGHSH and CDR2 is LQKENI. V was trimmed by 0 bases and J by 5 bases, leaving 13 bases between them. The CDR3 has 15 amino acids. The CDR3 protein is CASSPPSGVETEAFF. The CDR3 region has the DNA TGTGCCAGCTCACCACCTTCAGGGGTAGAGACTGAAGCTTTCTTT.

This clone was observed a handful of times. This chain joins TRBV18 and TRBJ2-7; 10 bases are a match to TRBD1. Trimming took 3 bases from V and 0 from J; bases not matched to a gene: 2. The CDR3 length is 15 residues. Germline CDR1 reads KGHSH; CDR2 reads LQKENI. CDR3 sequence reads: CASSPGQGPSYEQYF. CDR3 nucleotides: TGTGCCAGCTCACCGGGACAGGGGCCCTCCTACGAGCAGTACTTC.

This clone was counted only a few times. This sequence joins TRBV7-9 and TRBJ1-2; TRBD1 might be the D (6 bases). Germline values: CDR1 SEHNR, CDR2 FQNEAQ (reference sequence). With 2 bases removed from V and 9 bases from J, the gap between germline ends came to 16 bases. The CDR3 has 14 residues. CDR3 coding DNA: TGTGCCAGCAGCTTATTAGCAGGGGTAGGTCGCTACACCTTC. Amino acid sequence: CASSLLAGVGRYTF. The full variable domain, its missing parts supplied by reference TRBV7-9 and TRBJ1-2, is DTGVSQNPRHKITKRGQNVTFRCDPISEHNRLYWYRQTLGQGPEFLTYFQNEAQLEKSRLLSDRFSAERPKGSFSTLEIQRTEQGDSAMYLCASSLLAGVGRYTFGSGTRLTVV.

With regard to this clone: Other DNA sequences of this sample code for an identical CDR3. The V gene is TRBV11-2, the J gene TRBJ2-7, with 10 nucleotides matching TRBD2. The trim removed 0 bases at V and 0 bases at J, leaving 8 bases unmatched. The CDR3 runs 18 residues. Germline lookup yields CDR1 SGHAT and CDR2 FQNNGV. The CDR3 spells CASSLESRTSGPSYEQYF. DNA of the CDR3: TGTGCCAGCAGCTTAGAGTCAAGGACTAGCGGTCCCTCCTACGAGCAGTACTTC. Full variable domain (rest looked up from reference TRBV11-2 and TRBJ2-7): EAGVAQSPRYKIIEKRQSVAFWCNPISGHATLYWYQQILGQGPKLLIQFQNNGVVDDSQLPKDRFSAERLKGVDSTLKIQPAKLEDSAVYLCASSLESRTSGPSYEQYFGPGTRLTVT.

On this clone: A read error may produce the germline difference seen at one junction end. The chain couples TRBV2 to TRBJ2-7; 7 nucleotides align to TRBD1. Germline V gives CDR1 SNHLY, CDR2 FYNNEI. The CDR3 contains 13 residues. The CDR3 DNA reads TGTGCCAGCAGTGAAGAGTACAGGGGCGGGTTTGGCTTC. This codes for CASSEEYRGGFGF. Complete variable domain (other parts from reference TRBV2 and TRBJ2-7): EPEVTQTPSHQVTQMGQEVILRCVPISNHLYFYWYRQILGQKVEFLVSFYNNEISEKSEIFDDQFSVERPDGSNFTLKIRSTKLEDSAMYFCASSEEYRGGFGFGPGTRLTVT.

The chain joins TRBV19 to TRBJ2-5; the D gene is possibly TRBD1 (6 bases). Germline values: CDR1 LNHDA, CDR2 SQIVND (reference sequence). The CDR3 runs 14 residues. V was clipped by 4 bases and J by 1 base, with 10 bases between them. DNA of the CDR3: TGTGCCAGTAGTAAGGGGGTAGTCCAAGAGACCCAGTACTTC. Translated, it gives CASSKGVVQETQYF.

V gene TRBV15 combines with J gene TRBJ2-5; 8 bases are shared with TRBD1. V gave up 5 bases and J gave up 4 bases; unmatched junction bases: 6. This CDR3 is built from 14 residues. The germline V gene encodes CDR1 LNHNV and CDR2 YYDKDF (reference sequence). CDR3 bases: TGTGCCACCAGCCTCGACAGGGGCTCAGAGACCCAGTACTTC. It encodes CATSLDRGSETQYF. The full variable domain, in which reference TRBV15 and TRBJ2-5 provide the parts outside the CDR3, is DAMVIQNPRYQVTQFGKPVTLSCSQTLNHNVMYWYQQKSSQAPKLLFHYYDKDFNNEADTPDNFQSRRPNTSFCFLDIRSPGLGDTAMYLCATSLDRGSETQYFGPGTRLLVL.

The chain combines TRBV30 with TRBJ1-1; D is ambiguous. The ends were cut back, 1 base at V and 8 bases at J, with 8 bases in the middle. This CDR3 spans 11 amino acids. Germline V gene lookup returns CDR1 GTSNPN and CDR2 SVGIG (reference sequence). CDR3 nucleotide sequence: TGTGCCTGGAGTGGGCAGTGGGAAGCTTTCTTT. Translating gives CAWSGQWEAFF.

The chain employs TRBV11-3 and TRBJ2-1, with a weak D call TRBD2 (6 bases). There are 16 residues in the CDR3. Trimming took 2 bases from V and 0 from J, leaving 11 bases between them. Germline CDR1 reads SGHNT; CDR2 reads YENEEA. The CDR3 sequence is CASSLNYGSSYNEQFF. CDR3 sequence (DNA): TGTGCCAGCAGCTTAAATTACGGGAGCTCCTACAATGAGCAGTTCTTC.

This clone was seen just once. V and J are TRBV4-1 and TRBJ1-1; D is perhaps TRBD1 (6 bases). With 3 bases removed from V and 3 bases from J, the gap between germline ends came to 14 bases. The germline V gene has CDR1 MGHRA and CDR2 YSYEKL. The CDR3 has 15 residues. The CDR3 region is CASSHGDRRDTEAFF. The CDR3 coding sequence is TGCGCCAGCAGCCACGGAGACAGGCGGGACACTGAAGCTTTCTTT.

The J gene is TRBJ2-5, the V gene TRBV5-1, with 7 positions matching TRBD2. V was clipped by 5 bases and J by 1 base; unmatched bases: 8. Germline-derived CDR1 and CDR2 are SGHRS and YFSETQ. This CDR3 region has 15 residues. The CDR3 bases are TGCGCCAGCAGACCCCGGACTAGTGCCCAAGAGACCCAGTACTTC. Its translation: CASRPRTSAQETQYF.

The chain links TRBV6-6 to TRBJ1-3; D might be TRBD1 (6 bases). Trimming removed 6 bases from V and 0 bases from J, with 15 bases in between. Per germline, CDR1 MNHNY and CDR2 SVGAGI (reference sequence). The CDR3 is made up of 16 amino acids. CDR3 amino acids: CASRPGQSSSGNTIYF. The DNA for the CDR3 is TGTGCCAGCAGACCCGGACAGTCTAGCTCTGGAAACACCATATATTTT.

The chain uses TRBV10-2 and TRBJ1-1; a weak D match, TRBD1 (6 bases). V lost 10 bases to trimming and J lost 0 bases, with 15 bases between them. This CDR3 comprises 14 residues. The germline V gene encodes CDR1 WSHSY and CDR2 SAAADI. The CDR3 DNA sequence: TGCGCCACCCAACCGGGACACCTGAACACTGAAGCTTTCTTT. This sequence encodes CATQPGHLNTEAFF.

This clone appeared a few times. The chain couples TRBV29-1 to TRBJ2-1, with D maybe TRBD2 (6 bases). Germline V gene data show CDR1 as SQVTM and CDR2 as ANQGSEA. This CDR3 is built from 14 residues. V shed 7 bases and J shed 3 bases, with 16 bases lying between them. The CDR3 sequence: CSADQGGSYNEQFF. CDR3 sequence (DNA): TGCAGCGCCGACCAGGGAGGTAGCTACAATGAGCAGTTCTTC.

V gene TRBV5-6 combines with J gene TRBJ1-2, with 7 bases aligning to TRBD1. The CDR3 sequence is 16 residues long. The germline V gene has CDR1 SGHDT and CDR2 YYEEEE. The ends lost 4 bases at V and 8 bases at J; junction bases unmatched: 17. Here the CDR3 DNA reads TGTGCCAGCAGCACGATACGTGACAGGGATCATAACGGCTACACCTTC. The encoded protein is CASSTIRDRDHNGYTF.

The chain has TRBV5-4 and TRBJ2-5, with 11 bases lining up with TRBD1. V was pared by 5 bases and J by 0 bases, with 3 bases of the junction left unmatched. This CDR3 is 15 amino acids long. Per the germline V gene, CDR1 is SGHNT and CDR2 is YYREEE (reference sequence). In DNA, the CDR3 is TGTGCCAGCAGACGGGACAGGGGGTACCAAGAGACCCAGTACTTC. Its protein product is CASRRDRGYQETQYF. Supplemented by reference TRBV5-4 and TRBJ2-5, the full variable domain reads ETGVTQSPTHLIKTRGQQVTLRCSSQSGHNTVSWYQQALGQGPQFIFQYYREEENGRGNFPPRFSGLQFPNYSSELNVNALELDDSALYLCASRRDRGYQETQYFGPGTRLLVL.